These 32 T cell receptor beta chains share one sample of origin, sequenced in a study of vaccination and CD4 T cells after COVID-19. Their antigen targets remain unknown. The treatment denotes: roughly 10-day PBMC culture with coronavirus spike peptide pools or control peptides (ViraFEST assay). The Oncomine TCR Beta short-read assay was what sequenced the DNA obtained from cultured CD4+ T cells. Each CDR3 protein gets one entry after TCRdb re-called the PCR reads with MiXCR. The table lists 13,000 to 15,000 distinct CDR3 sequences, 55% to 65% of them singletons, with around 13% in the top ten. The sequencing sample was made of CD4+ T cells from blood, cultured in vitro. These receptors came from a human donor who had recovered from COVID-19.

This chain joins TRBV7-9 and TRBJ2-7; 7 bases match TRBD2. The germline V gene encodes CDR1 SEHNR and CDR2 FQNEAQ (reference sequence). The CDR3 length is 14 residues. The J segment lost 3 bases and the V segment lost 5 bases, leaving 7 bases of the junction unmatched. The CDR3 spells CASSLLGRNYEQYF. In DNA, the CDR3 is TGTGCCAGCAGCCTCCTCGGGAGGAACTACGAGCAGTACTTC.

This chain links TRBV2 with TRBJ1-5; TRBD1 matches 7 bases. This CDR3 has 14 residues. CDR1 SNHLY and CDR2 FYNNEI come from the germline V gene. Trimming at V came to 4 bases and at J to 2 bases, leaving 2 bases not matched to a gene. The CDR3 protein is CASSGQGGNQPQHF. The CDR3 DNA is TGTGCCAGCAGTGGACAGGGAGGCAATCAGCCCCAGCATTTT.

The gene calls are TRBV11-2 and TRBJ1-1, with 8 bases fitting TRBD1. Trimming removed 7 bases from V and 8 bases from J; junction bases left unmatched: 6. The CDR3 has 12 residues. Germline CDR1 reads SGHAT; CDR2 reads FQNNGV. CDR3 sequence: CASNLRTGEAFF. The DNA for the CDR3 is TGTGCCAGCAACCTACGGACAGGGGAAGCTTTCTTT.

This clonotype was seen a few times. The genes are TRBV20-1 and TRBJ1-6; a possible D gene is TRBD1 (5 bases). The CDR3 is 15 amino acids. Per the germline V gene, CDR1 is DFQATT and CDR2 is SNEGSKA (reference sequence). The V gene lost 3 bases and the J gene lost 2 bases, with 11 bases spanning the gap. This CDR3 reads CSARTVGAYNSPLHF. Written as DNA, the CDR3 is TGCAGTGCTAGGACAGTAGGCGCCTATAATTCACCCCTCCACTTT.

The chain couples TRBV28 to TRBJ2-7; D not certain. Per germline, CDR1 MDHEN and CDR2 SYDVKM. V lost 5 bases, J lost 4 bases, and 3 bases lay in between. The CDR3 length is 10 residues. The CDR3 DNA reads TGTGCCAGCAGTGCGTACGAGCAGTACTTC. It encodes CASSAYEQYF.

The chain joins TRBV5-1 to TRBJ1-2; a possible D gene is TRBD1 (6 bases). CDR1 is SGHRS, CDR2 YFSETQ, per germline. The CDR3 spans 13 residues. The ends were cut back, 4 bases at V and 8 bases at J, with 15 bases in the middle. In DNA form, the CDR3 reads TGCGCCAGCAGCGCGGAGGGGGGTAGAGGCTACACCTTC. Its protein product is CASSAEGGRGYTF.

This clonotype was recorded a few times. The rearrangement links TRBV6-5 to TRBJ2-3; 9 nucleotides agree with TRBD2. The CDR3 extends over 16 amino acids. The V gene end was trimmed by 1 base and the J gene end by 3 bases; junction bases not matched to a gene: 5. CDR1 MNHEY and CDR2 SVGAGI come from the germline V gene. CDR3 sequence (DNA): TGTGCCAGCAGTTACTATAGCGGGAGAAGGACAGATACGCAGTATTTT. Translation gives CASSYYSGRRTDTQYF.

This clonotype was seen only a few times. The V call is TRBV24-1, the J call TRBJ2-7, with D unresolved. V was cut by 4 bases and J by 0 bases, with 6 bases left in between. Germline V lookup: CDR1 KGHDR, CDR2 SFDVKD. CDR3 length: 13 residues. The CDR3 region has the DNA TGTGCCACCAGTGAGCCGGCCTCCTACGAGCAGTACTTC. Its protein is CATSEPASYEQYF.

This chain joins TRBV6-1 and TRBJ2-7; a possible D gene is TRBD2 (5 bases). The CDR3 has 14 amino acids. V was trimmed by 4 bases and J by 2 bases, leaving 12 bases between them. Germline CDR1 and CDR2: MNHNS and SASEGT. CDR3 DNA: TGTGCCAGCAGTGGCGTGGGAGCAGCCTACGAGCAGTACTTC. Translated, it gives CASSGVGAAYEQYF.

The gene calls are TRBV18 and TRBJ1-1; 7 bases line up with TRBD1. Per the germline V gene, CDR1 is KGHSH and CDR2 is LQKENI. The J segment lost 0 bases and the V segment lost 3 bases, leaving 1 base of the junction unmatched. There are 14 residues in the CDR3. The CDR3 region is CASSPGQMNTEAFF. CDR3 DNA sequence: TGTGCCAGCTCACCGGGACAGATGAACACTGAAGCTTTCTTT.

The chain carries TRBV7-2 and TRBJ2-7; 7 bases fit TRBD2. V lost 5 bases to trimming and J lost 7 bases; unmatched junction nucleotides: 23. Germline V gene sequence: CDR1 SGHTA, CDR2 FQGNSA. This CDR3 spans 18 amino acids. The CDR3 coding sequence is TGTGCCAGCAGCCATATGGGGGTTGCGGGAGACCATCTAAGGGAGCAGTACTTC. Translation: CASSHMGVAGDHLREQYF.

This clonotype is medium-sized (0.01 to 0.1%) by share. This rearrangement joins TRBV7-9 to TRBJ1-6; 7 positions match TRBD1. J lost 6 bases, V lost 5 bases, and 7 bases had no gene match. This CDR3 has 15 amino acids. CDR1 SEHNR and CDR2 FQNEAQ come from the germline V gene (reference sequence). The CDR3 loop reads CASSTVTGANSPLHF. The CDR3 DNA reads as TGTGCCAGCAGCACAGTAACAGGGGCTAATTCACCCCTCCACTTT.

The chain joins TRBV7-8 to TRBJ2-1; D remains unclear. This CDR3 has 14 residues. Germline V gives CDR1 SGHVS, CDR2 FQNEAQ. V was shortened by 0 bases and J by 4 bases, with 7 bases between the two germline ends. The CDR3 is CASSLAHLYNEQFF. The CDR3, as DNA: TGTGCCAGCAGCTTAGCGCACTTGTACAATGAGCAGTTCTTC.

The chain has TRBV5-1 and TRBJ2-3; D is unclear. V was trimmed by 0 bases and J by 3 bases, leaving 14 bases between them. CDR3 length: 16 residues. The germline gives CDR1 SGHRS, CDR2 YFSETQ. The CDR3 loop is CASSLDRALGTDTQYF. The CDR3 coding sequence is TGCGCCAGCAGCTTGGATAGGGCCCTCGGTACAGATACGCAGTATTTT.

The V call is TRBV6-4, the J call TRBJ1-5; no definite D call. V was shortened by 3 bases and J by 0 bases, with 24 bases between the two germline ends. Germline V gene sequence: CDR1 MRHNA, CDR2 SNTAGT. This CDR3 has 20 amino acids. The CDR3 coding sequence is TGTGCCAGCAGTGAGTCCGCCGGACGATGGACCCTTTGTAGCAATCAGCCCCAGCATTTT. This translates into CASSESAGRWTLCSNQPQHF.

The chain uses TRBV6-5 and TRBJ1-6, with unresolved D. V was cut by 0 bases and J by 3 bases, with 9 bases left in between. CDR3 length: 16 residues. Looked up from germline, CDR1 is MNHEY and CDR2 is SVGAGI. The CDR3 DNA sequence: TGTGCCAGCAGTTACTCAGCAGCGGACTATAATTCACCCCTCCACTTT. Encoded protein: CASSYSAADYNSPLHF.

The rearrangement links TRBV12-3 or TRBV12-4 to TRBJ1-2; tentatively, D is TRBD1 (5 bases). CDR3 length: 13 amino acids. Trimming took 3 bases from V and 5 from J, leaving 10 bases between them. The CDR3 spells CASSLGREYGYTF. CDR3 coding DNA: TGTGCCAGCAGTTTGGGCAGGGAGTATGGCTACACCTTC.

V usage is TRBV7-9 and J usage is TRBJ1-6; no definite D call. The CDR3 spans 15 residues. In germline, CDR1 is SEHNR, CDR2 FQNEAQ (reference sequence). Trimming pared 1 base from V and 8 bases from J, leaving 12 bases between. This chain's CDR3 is CASSLGRGGDSPLHF. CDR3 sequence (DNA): TGTGCCAGCAGCTTAGGCCGGGGTGGAGATTCACCCCTCCACTTT.

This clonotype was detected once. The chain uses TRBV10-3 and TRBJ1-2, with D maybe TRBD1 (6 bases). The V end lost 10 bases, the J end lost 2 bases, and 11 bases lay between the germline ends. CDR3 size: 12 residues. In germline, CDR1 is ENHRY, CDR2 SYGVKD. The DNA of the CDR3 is TGTGCCACGGACAGTCCGAACTATGGCTACACCTTC. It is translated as CATDSPNYGYTF.

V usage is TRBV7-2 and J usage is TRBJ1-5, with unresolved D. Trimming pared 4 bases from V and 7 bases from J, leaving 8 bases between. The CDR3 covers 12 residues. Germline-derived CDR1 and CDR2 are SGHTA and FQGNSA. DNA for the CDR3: TGTGCCAGCAGCTCCTCGACCCAGCCCCAGCATTTT. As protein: CASSSSTQPQHF. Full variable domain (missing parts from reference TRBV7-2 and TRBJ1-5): GAGVSQSPSNKVTEKGKDVELRCDPISGHTALYWYRQSLGQGLEFLIYFQGNSAPDKSGLPSDRFSAERTGGSVSTLTIQRTQQEDSAVYLCASSSSTQPQHFGDGTRLSIL.

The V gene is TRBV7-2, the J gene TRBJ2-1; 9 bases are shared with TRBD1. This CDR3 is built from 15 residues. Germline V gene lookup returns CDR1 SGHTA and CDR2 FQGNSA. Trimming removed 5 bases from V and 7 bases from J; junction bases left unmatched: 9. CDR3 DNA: TGTGCCAGCAGCCGGGACAGGGTGAGAATTAATGAGCAGTTCTTC. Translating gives CASSRDRVRINEQFF. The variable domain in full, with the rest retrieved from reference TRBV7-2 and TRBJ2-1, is GAGVSQSPSNKVTEKGKDVELRCDPISGHTALYWYRQSLGQGLEFLIYFQGNSAPDKSGLPSDRFSAERTGGSVSTLTIQRTQQEDSAVYLCASSRDRVRINEQFFGPGTRLTVL.

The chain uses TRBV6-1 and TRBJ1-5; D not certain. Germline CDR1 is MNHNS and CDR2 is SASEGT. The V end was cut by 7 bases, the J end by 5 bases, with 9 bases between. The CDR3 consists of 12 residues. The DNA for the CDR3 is TGTGCCAGCACCGAGGGTGATCAGCCCCAGCATTTT. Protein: CASTEGDQPQHF.

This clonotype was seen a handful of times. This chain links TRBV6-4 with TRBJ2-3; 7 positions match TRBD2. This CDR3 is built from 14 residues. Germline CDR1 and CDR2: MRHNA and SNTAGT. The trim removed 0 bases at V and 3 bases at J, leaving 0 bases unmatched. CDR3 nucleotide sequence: TGTGCCAGCAGTGACTCGCGGGAGACAGATACGCAGTATTTT. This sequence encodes CASSDSRETDTQYF.

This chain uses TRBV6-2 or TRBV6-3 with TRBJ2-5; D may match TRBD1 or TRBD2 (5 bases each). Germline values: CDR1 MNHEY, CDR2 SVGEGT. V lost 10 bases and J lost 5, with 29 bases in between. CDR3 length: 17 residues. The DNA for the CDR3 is TGTGCCACCCGGGGATGGGGCGGGTTCCACGCGGTGGAGACCCAGTACTTC. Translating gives CATRGWGGFHAVETQYF.

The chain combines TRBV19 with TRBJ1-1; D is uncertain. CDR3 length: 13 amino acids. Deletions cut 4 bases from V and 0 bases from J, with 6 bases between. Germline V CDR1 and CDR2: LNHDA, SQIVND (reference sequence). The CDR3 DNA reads TGTGCCAGTAGTACAACTATGAACACTGAAGCTTTCTTT. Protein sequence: CASSTTMNTEAFF.

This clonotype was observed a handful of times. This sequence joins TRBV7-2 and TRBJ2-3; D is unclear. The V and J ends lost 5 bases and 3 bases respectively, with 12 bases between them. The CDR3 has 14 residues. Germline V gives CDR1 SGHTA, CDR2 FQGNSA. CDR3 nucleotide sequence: TGTGCCAGCAGCCCCCGGGCGGCAACAGATACGCAGTATTTT. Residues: CASSPRAATDTQYF.

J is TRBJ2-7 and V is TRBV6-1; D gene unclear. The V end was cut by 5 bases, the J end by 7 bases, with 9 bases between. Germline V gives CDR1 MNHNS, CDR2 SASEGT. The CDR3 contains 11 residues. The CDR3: CASSRDREQYF. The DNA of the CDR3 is TGTGCCAGCAGTAGAGATAGGGAGCAGTACTTC.

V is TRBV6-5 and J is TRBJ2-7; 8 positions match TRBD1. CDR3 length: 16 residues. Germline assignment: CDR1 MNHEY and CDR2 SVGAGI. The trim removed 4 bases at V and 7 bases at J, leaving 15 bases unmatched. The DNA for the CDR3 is TGTGCCAGCAGTTCTTCCGGCGGGACAGGTTATGGTGAGCAGTACTTC. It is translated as CASSSSGGTGYGEQYF.

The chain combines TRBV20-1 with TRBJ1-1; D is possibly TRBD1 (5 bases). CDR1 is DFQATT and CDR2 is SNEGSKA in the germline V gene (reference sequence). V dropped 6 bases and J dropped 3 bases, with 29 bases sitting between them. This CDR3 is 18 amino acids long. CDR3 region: CSAKDTAETRTPYTEAFF. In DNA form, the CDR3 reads TGCAGTGCCAAAGACACCGCCGAAACTAGGACACCGTACACTGAAGCTTTCTTT.

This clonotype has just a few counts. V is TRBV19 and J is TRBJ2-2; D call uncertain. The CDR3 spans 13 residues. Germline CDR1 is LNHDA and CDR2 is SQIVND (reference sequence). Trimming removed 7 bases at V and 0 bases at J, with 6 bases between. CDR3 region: CASTPPNTGELFF. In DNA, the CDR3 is TGTGCCAGTACCCCCCCGAACACCGGGGAGCTGTTTTTT.

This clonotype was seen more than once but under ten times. The CDR3 loop is CASKVQMNTEAFF. DNA of the CDR3: TGTGCCAGCAAGGTTCAGATGAACACTGAAGCTTTCTTT. This chain joins TRBV2 and TRBJ1-1; D is unclear. Trimming removed 7 bases at V and 0 bases at J, with 9 bases between. This CDR3 is 13 amino acids long. Germline CDR1 reads SNHLY; CDR2 reads FYNNEI.

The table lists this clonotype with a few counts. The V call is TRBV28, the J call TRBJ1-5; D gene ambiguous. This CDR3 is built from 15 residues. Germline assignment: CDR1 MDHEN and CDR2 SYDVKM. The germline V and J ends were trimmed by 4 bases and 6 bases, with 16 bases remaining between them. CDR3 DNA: TGTGCCAGCAGTTACGCACGTGCTGGGAGTCAGCCCCAGCATTTT. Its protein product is CASSYARAGSQPQHF. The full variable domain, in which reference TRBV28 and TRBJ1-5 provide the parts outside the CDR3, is DVKVTQSSRYLVKRTGEKVFLECVQDMDHENMFWYRQDPGLGLRLIYFSYDVKMKEKGDIPEGYSVSREKKERFSLILESASTNQTSMYLCASSYARAGSQPQHFGDGTRLSIL.